These 12 T cell receptor beta chains originate from one sample sequenced in a study of low-dose radiotherapy and immunotherapy resistance in tumors. Described time point: after trial treatment. Treatment reported: LDRT plus nivolumab, ipilimumab, low-dose cyclophosphamide and aspirin (RACIN trial). TRAV- and TRBV-specific primers were used for first-strand cDNA, which covered alpha and beta chains. TCRs were amplified for approximately 21 PCR cycles with a constant-region primer and V-primer adapter. TCRdb re-derived calls from the reads in MiXCR, one entry per CDR3 protein. The table lists 75,000 to 95,000 distinct CDR3 sequences, 20% of them singletons. The specimen comprised PBMCs, sampled after low-dose radiotherapy plus immunotherapy. These receptors originate from a female donor with ovarian cancer.

In its sample, this clonotype was seen many times. The chain employs TRBV4-3 and TRBJ1-4, with 7 bases aligning to TRBD1. V shed 1 base and J 13 bases; nucleotides not matched to a gene: 12. The length of the CDR3 is 15 residues. Per germline, CDR1 LGHNA and CDR2 YSLEER. CDR3 bases: TGCGCCAGCAGCCAAGTCTCAGGGGGTCAGGTTGGACTGTTTTTT. As protein: CASSQVSGGQVGLFF.

This clonotype showed up many times. This chain joins TRBV5-1 and TRBJ1-1; no definite D call. This CDR3 contains 14 residues. V gave up 0 bases and J gave up 1 base, with 7 bases separating them. CDR1 and CDR2 from the germline V gene are SGHRS and YFSETQ. CDR3 bases: TGCGCCAGCAGCTTGGAGCATGGGAACACTGAAGCTTTCTTT. This gives the protein CASSLEHGNTEAFF.

The J gene is TRBJ2-7, the V gene TRBV20-1; tentative D call: TRBD2 (5 bases). Trimming left V 7 bases short and J 0 bases short, with 13 bases between. Looked up from germline, CDR1 is DFQATT and CDR2 is SNEGSKA (reference sequence). There are 13 residues in the CDR3. CDR3 sequence: CSVPRRSSYEQYF. The CDR3 nucleotides are TGCAGTGTCCCAAGGAGGAGCTCCTACGAGCAGTACTTC.

This clonotype was counted many times. J is TRBJ2-1 and V is TRBV11-2; a possible D gene is TRBD2 (5 bases). This CDR3 has 15 amino acids. CDR1 and CDR2 (germline): SGHAT, FQNNGV. V lost 4 bases to trimming and J lost 0 bases, with 10 bases between them. In nucleotides, the CDR3 is TGTGCCAGCAGCTCCGGACTGATCTCCTACAATGAGCAGTTCTTC. It translates to CASSSGLISYNEQFF. Using reference TRBV11-2 and TRBJ2-1 for the parts outside the CDR3, the full variable domain is EAGVAQSPRYKIIEKRQSVAFWCNPISGHATLYWYQQILGQGPKLLIQFQNNGVVDDSQLPKDRFSAERLKGVDSTLKIQPAKLEDSAVYLCASSSGLISYNEQFFGPGTRLTVL.

This clonotype came up many times. The V and J genes are TRBV18 and TRBJ1-2; tentative D call: TRBD1 (5 bases). Germline CDR1 is KGHSH and CDR2 is LQKENI. V shed 4 bases and J shed 1 base, with 13 bases lying between them. This CDR3 is built from 15 residues. The CDR3 reads CASSRAGQINYGYTF. The CDR3 region has the DNA TGTGCCAGCTCACGGGCAGGGCAAATTAACTATGGCTACACCTTC.

This clonotype has ten or more counts. The chain uses TRBV5-4 and TRBJ2-4; possible D gene TRBD1, 6 bases. V shed 4 bases and J shed 8 bases, with 16 bases lying between them. This CDR3 comprises 14 residues. Germline CDR1 and CDR2: SGHNT and YYREEE (reference sequence). The CDR3 loop is CASSNGNRDDIQYF. CDR3 coding DNA: TGTGCCAGCAGCAACGGGAACAGGGATGACATTCAGTACTTC.

The chain is built from TRBV5-6 and TRBJ2-7; 11 bases line up with TRBD2. The germline gives CDR1 SGHDT, CDR2 YYEEEE. The CDR3 sequence is 18 residues long. Trimming removed 1 base from V and 3 bases from J; junction bases left unmatched: 12. DNA for the CDR3: TGTGCCAGCAGCTTGAACCAGGGAGGGACTAGCGGTTACTACGAGCAGTACTTC. Translating gives CASSLNQGGTSGYYEQYF.

This clonotype showed up many times. V usage is TRBV12-3 or TRBV12-4 and J usage is TRBJ2-1, with D tentatively TRBD1 or TRBD2 (5 bases each). The CDR3 is made up of 15 amino acids. V was pared by 5 bases and J by 8 bases, with 19 bases between. CDR3 loop: CASSLPGTSSDEQFF. CDR3 DNA sequence: TGTGCCAGCAGTCTCCCCGGGACGTCGTCGGATGAGCAGTTCTTC.

This clonotype occurred many times. The chain uses TRBV6-2 or TRBV6-3 and TRBJ2-7; D gene uncertain. The CDR3 contains 15 residues. The germline V gene has CDR1 MNHEY and CDR2 SVGEGT. The V end lost 5 bases, the J end lost 1 base, and 15 bases lay between the germline ends. The CDR3 here is CASSESAYASYEQYF. The CDR3 bases are TGTGCCAGCAGTGAATCGGCATACGCATCCTACGAGCAGTACTTC.

This clonotype was seen ten or more times. The chain has TRBV7-9 and TRBJ2-7; 11 bases map to TRBD1. The V gene's germline CDR1 is SEHNR and CDR2 FQNEAQ (reference sequence). With 1 base clipped from V and 2 bases from J, the junction kept 1 base outside the gene matches. The CDR3 is made up of 15 amino acids. This chain's CDR3 is CASSLGDRGAYEQYF. The CDR3 DNA is TGTGCCAGCAGCTTAGGGGACAGGGGGGCCTACGAGCAGTACTTC.

The V call is TRBV20-1, the J call TRBJ1-6, with TRBD1 matching 8 bases. Germline V CDR1 and CDR2: DFQATT, SNEGSKA (reference sequence). With 6 bases clipped from V and 5 bases from J, the junction kept 9 bases outside the gene matches. This CDR3 region has 15 residues. The CDR3 reads CSALRQGRNNSPLHF. CDR3 nucleotides: TGCAGTGCCCTTAGACAGGGGAGGAATAATTCACCCCTCCACTTT.

The rearrangement joins TRBV30 to TRBJ1-5; D gene unclear. Trimming took 4 bases from V and 2 from J, leaving 6 bases between them. The CDR3 is made up of 12 amino acids. Germline assignment: CDR1 GTSNPN and CDR2 SVGIG (reference sequence). CDR3 sequence reads: CAWKLGNQPQHF. The CDR3 nucleotides are TGTGCCTGGAAACTCGGCAATCAGCCCCAGCATTTT.